Each of the 25 T cell receptor beta chains below was sequenced from the same sample in a study of blood T cell repertoires in COVID-19. The protocol was immunoSEQ multiplex PCR, while the TCRdb copy is restricted to in-frame clones and leaves out a portion. Counted here are nearly 200,000 clones, more than 65% occurring once; the ten biggest clones make up 7% to 9%. The source material was PBMCs or T cells enriched from blood (not recorded which). The receptors were sampled from a man aged 35-49 years who had recovered from COVID-19.

The chain employs TRBV7-3 and TRBJ2-5, with a weak D call TRBD1 (6 bases). V was shortened by 8 bases and J by 1 base, with 17 bases between the two germline ends. From germline, CDR1 is SGHTA and CDR2 FQGTGA. The CDR3 length is 15 residues. CDR3 DNA sequence: TGTGCCAGCTCCGACTTGGGGGCAGTCCAAGAGACCCAGTACTTC. This gives the protein CASSDLGAVQETQYF.

This chain links TRBV28 with TRBJ1-2; 9 positions agree with TRBD1. Germline V gene sequence: CDR1 MDHEN, CDR2 SYDVKM. Unmatched junction bases numbered 11, after V lost 4 bases and J lost 5 bases. The CDR3 runs 16 residues. The CDR3 is CASSSSTGQGGYGYTF. CDR3 DNA sequence: TGTGCCAGCAGTTCGAGCACGGGACAGGGAGGGTATGGCTACACCTTC.

The chain has TRBV24-1 and TRBJ2-1, with TRBD1 identical over 10 bases. The V and J ends lost 3 bases and 7 bases, in that order; junction bases with no gene match: 8. Germline V CDR1 and CDR2: KGHDR, SFDVKD. This CDR3 spans 16 amino acids. CDR3 loop: CATSDTTGTGDNEQFF. In DNA, the CDR3 is TGTGCCACCAGTGATACCACCGGGACAGGGGATAATGAGCAGTTCTTC.

This clone was seen many times. The J gene is TRBJ1-3, the V gene TRBV4-2; perhaps TRBD1 as D (6 bases). With 4 bases removed from V and 6 bases from J, the gap between germline ends came to 22 bases. CDR1 and CDR2 from the germline V gene are LGHNA and YNFKEQ. The CDR3 extends over 17 amino acids. The CDR3 DNA follows: TGTGCCAGCAGCCCAGAAGCGAACACAGGGATCACAAACACCATATATTTT. Amino acid sequence: CASSPEANTGITNTIYF.

The chain joins TRBV18 to TRBJ2-5; 7 positions agree with TRBD1. Germline CDR1 KGHSH, CDR2 LQKENI. With 1 base clipped from V and 3 bases from J, the junction kept 14 bases outside the gene matches. CDR3 length equals 18 residues. CDR3 sequence (DNA): TGTGCCAGCTCACCACTTAGTCTTGCGACAGGGTCTAAAGAGACCCAGTACTTC. It specifies CASSPLSLATGSKETQYF.

This chain links TRBV3-1 (or the pseudogene TRBV3-2) with TRBJ1-2; no definite D call. The germline V and J ends were trimmed by 0 bases and 2 bases, with 7 bases remaining between them. The length of the CDR3 is 14 residues. Germline values: CDR1 LGHDT, CDR2 YNNKEL (reference sequence). CDR3 in amino acids: CASSQESRNYGYTF. The CDR3, as DNA: TGTGCCAGCAGCCAAGAAAGCAGGAACTATGGCTACACCTTC.

This rearrangement joins TRBV18 to TRBJ1-5; 7 bases agree with TRBD1. Germline CDR1 and CDR2: KGHSH and LQKENI. The CDR3 contains 14 residues. Trimming cost V 2 bases and J 5 bases; bases outside gene matches: 3. The CDR3 here is CASSPSGGHQPQHF. CDR3 DNA sequence: TGTGCCAGCTCACCATCAGGGGGACATCAGCCCCAGCATTTT.

The CDR3 protein is CASGTRGLGEKLFF. In DNA form, the CDR3 reads TGTGCCAGCGGAACCAGGGGTTTAGGTGAAAAACTGTTTTTT. V is TRBV2 and J is TRBJ1-4; D is possibly TRBD1 (6 bases). The CDR3 is 14 amino acids. The V end was cut by 8 bases, the J end by 7 bases, with 17 bases between. Germline CDR1 reads SNHLY; CDR2 reads FYNNEI.

V gene TRBV5-8 combines with J gene TRBJ2-1; D is perhaps TRBD1 (5 bases). V was pared by 4 bases and J by 4 bases, with 12 bases between. CDR3 length: 14 residues. CDR1 SGHTS and CDR2 YDEGEE come from the germline V gene. The CDR3 sequence: CASSRSPGYNEQFF. CDR3 sequence (DNA): TGTGCCAGCAGCAGGAGTCCAGGGTACAATGAGCAGTTCTTC.

This chain's CDR3 is CASSLGQGNIYGYTF. The DNA for the CDR3 is TGTGCCAGCAGTCTAGGACAGGGGAACATTTATGGCTACACCTTC. The rearrangement joins TRBV28 to TRBJ1-2; the match to TRBD1 covers 9 bases. From germline, CDR1 is MDHEN and CDR2 SYDVKM. V was clipped by 5 bases and J by 5 bases; unmatched bases: 9. CDR3 length equals 15 residues.

V and J are TRBV20-1 and TRBJ1-2; D possibly corresponds to TRBD1 (6 bases). Trimming took off 5 bases at V and 12 bases at J, with 13 bases between the two ends. Germline V gene data show CDR1 as DFQATT and CDR2 as SNEGSKA (reference sequence). The CDR3 is 10 residues long. This chain's CDR3 is CSAASGVDTF. CDR3 nucleotides: TGCAGTGCTGCTTCAGGGGTCGACACCTTC.

This clone has only a few counts. This chain joins TRBV10-3 and TRBJ1-2; D is uncertain. Germline CDR1 reads ENHRY; CDR2 reads SYGVKD. This CDR3 comprises 15 residues. The germline V and J ends were trimmed by 2 bases and 8 bases, with 18 bases remaining between them. CDR3 coding DNA: TGTGCCATCAGTGAGAAAATTGATGACATCTCAGGCTACACCTTC. Translation gives CAISEKIDDISGYTF.

This clone has just a few counts. This rearrangement joins TRBV28 to TRBJ1-1; tentative D call: TRBD1 (5 bases). Looked up from germline, CDR1 is MDHEN and CDR2 is SYDVKM. The CDR3 sequence is 13 residues long. V was pared by 7 bases and J by 0 bases, with 9 bases between. CDR3 in DNA: TGTGCCAGCAAGGGGCAGATGAACACTGAAGCTTTCTTT. Its translation is CASKGQMNTEAFF.

The chain joins TRBV7-8 to TRBJ1-2; D gene ambiguous. Trimming cost V 3 bases and J 8 bases, with 10 bases left between them. CDR1 is SGHVS, CDR2 FQNEAQ, per germline. The CDR3 has 12 residues. For the CDR3, the DNA is TGTGCCAGCAGCTTCGACCTCGGGGGCTACACCTTC. Residues: CASSFDLGGYTF. Full variable domain (rest looked up from reference TRBV7-8 and TRBJ1-2): GAGVSQSPRYKVAKRGQDVALRCDPISGHVSLFWYQQALGQGPEFLTYFQNEAQLDKSGLPSDRFFAERPEGSVSTLKIQRTQQEDSAVYLCASSFDLGGYTFGSGTRLTVV.

This chain links TRBV19 with TRBJ1-3; 8 nucleotides line up with TRBD1. This CDR3 has 15 amino acids. Per germline, CDR1 LNHDA and CDR2 SQIVND (reference sequence). V gave up 6 bases and J gave up 3 bases; unmatched junction bases: 7. Here the CDR3 DNA reads TGTGCCAGTAGCAAAACGGACAGGGTTGGAAACACCATATATTTT. Residues: CASSKTDRVGNTIYF.

This chain links TRBV2 with TRBJ1-5, with D uncertain. The CDR3 has 14 residues. V was trimmed by 10 bases and J by 0 bases, leaving 13 bases between them. Germline lookup yields CDR1 SNHLY and CDR2 FYNNEI. DNA of the CDR3: TGTGCCACCTCCCGGGTTTATAGCAATCAGCCCCAGCATTTT. The encoded protein is CATSRVYSNQPQHF.

V usage is TRBV5-6 and J usage is TRBJ1-1; possible D gene TRBD1, 6 bases. There are 16 residues in the CDR3. Germline CDR1 and CDR2: SGHDT and YYEEEE. V was clipped by 2 bases and J by 0 bases, with 14 bases between them. This CDR3 reads CASSFWLTGMNTEAFF. The CDR3 nucleotides are TGTGCCAGCAGCTTTTGGCTGACAGGCATGAACACTGAAGCTTTCTTT.

V usage is TRBV4-1 and J usage is TRBJ2-1; possibly TRBD2 for D (5 bases). Germline loops: CDR1 MGHRA, CDR2 YSYEKL. This CDR3 spans 17 amino acids. The ends were cut back, 2 bases at V and 0 bases at J, with 14 bases in the middle. The CDR3 region has the DNA TGCGCCAGCAGCCAACACAAGACGGGGAGCTCCTACAATGAGCAGTTCTTC. It codes for CASSQHKTGSSYNEQFF.

The CDR3 DNA reads as TGTGCCAGCAGCTTGGCCTTTGGGCGGGGCCAAGAGACCCAGTACTTC. This gives the protein CASSLAFGRGQETQYF. The chain has TRBV5-6 and TRBJ2-5, with a weak D call TRBD2 (6 bases). The CDR3 is 16 residues long. Germline V lookup: CDR1 SGHDT, CDR2 YYEEEE. The V and J ends lost 0 bases and 1 base respectively, with 13 bases between them.

This chain uses TRBV13 with TRBJ1-6; no reliable D call. This CDR3 comprises 17 residues. Germline CDR1 reads PRHDT; CDR2 reads FYEKMQ (reference sequence). V dropped 5 bases and J dropped 3 bases, with 17 bases sitting between them. The CDR3 nucleotides read TGTGCCAGCAGCCATCTCCGGGGTAACAACTATAATTCACCCCTCCACTTT. The encoded protein is CASSHLRGNNYNSPLHF.

This chain joins TRBV7-9 and TRBJ2-3, with 13 bases matching TRBD2. Germline-derived CDR1 and CDR2 are SEHNR and FQNEAQ (reference sequence). The length of the CDR3 is 16 residues. The V and J ends lost 5 bases and 5 bases, in that order; junction bases with no gene match: 7. The DNA for the CDR3 is TGTGCCAGCAGCCGCACTAGCGGGGGGGCAGGAGATACGCAGTATTTT. It specifies CASSRTSGGAGDTQYF.

The chain combines TRBV5-1 with TRBJ2-7; 7 bases fit TRBD1. V gave up 6 bases and J gave up 6 bases; unmatched junction bases: 9. The CDR3 loop spans 13 amino acids. The germline gives CDR1 SGHRS, CDR2 YFSETQ. The CDR3 region has the DNA TGCGCCAGCAACGACCCTCCAGGGGGCGAGCAGTACTTC. Its protein product is CASNDPPGGEQYF.

The V gene is TRBV27, the J gene TRBJ2-7; TRBD1 matches 11 bases. J lost 7 bases, V lost 6 bases, and 11 bases had no gene match. The V gene's germline CDR1 is MNHEY and CDR2 SMNVEV (reference sequence). This CDR3 is built from 15 residues. The CDR3 bases are TGTGCCAGCAGCTCGGGAGGGACAGGGGGGCGAGAGCAGTACTTC. Translating gives CASSSGGTGGREQYF.

V usage is TRBV7-2 and J usage is TRBJ1-6; 8 bases fit TRBD1. J lost 9 bases, V lost 6 bases, and 10 bases had no gene match. CDR3 length: 15 amino acids. Germline V lookup: CDR1 SGHTA, CDR2 FQGNSA. CDR3 protein: CASSRPRQGSSPLHF. Written as DNA, the CDR3 is TGTGCCAGCAGTCGACCGCGACAGGGGAGTTCACCCCTCCACTTT.

V is TRBV4-1 and J is TRBJ2-7; unclear D gene. V lost 0 bases, J lost 6 bases, and 3 bases lay in between. The CDR3 length is 11 residues. Germline-derived CDR1 and CDR2 are MGHRA and YSYEKL. The CDR3 DNA reads as TGCGCCAGCAGCCAAGATAGCGAGCAGTACTTC. It encodes CASSQDSEQYF.